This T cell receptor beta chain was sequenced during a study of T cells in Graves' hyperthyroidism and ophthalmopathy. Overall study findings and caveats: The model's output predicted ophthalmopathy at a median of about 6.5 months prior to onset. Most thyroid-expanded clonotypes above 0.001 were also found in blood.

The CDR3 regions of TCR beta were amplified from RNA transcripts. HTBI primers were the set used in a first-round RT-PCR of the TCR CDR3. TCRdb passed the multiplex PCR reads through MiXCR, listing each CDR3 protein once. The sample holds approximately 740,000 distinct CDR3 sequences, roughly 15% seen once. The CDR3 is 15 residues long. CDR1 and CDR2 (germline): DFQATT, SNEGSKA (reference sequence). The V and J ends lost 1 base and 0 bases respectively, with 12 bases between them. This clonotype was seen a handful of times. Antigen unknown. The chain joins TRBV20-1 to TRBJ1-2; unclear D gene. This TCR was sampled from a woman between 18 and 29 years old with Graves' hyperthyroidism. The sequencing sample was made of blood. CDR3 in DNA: TGCAGTGCTAGAGGGAGGGCCGCATCTAACTATGGCTACACCTTC. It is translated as CSARGRAASNYGYTF.